This T cell receptor (beta chain) appears in the sequencing data of a study of blood T cell repertoires in COVID-19. Germline V gene sequence: CDR1 LNHNV, CDR2 YYDKDF (reference sequence). V shed 0 bases and J shed 0 bases, with 9 bases lying between them. The CDR3 sequence is 15 residues long. Method: immunoSEQ multiplex PCR; TCRdb's copy keeps in-frame clones and lacks some. This table holds under 200,000 clones, around 89% found once. The TCR was taken from a man aged 50-59 years who had recovered from COVID-19. The sample was peripheral blood. This chain connects TRBV15 to TRBJ2-7; D not certain. The CDR3 reads CATSRERFSSYEQYF. The CDR3 region has the DNA TGTGCCACCAGCAGAGAGAGGTTCAGCTCCTACGAGCAGTACTTC.